The entry below gives a single TCR beta chain sequence along with its context. Its antigen remains unidentified. Participants comprised healthy donors of bone marrow. Primers included in the PCR were 60 Vbeta and 13 Jbeta primers. This table comes from immunoSEQ multiplex PCR, and its TCRdb copy is limited to in-frame clones, with some not included. The table shows more than 150,000 clones, with 80% occurring only once. This entry comes from a study of cytomegalovirus exposure and HLA in healthy donors. Study summary: Out of several hundred genotyped donors, roughly 80% belonged to the Caucasian-associated ancestry cluster. Study-level points and caveats: Many donors carried some public TCRs, although rarity characterized most TCR sequences.

V lost 3 bases and J 3 bases, leaving 9 bases between the germline ends. CDR3 length: 13 amino acids. Germline V gene sequence: CDR1 SGDLS, CDR2 YYNGEE. Source material: PBMCs. The receptor's source is a boy younger than 18 in good health and CMV-seronegative. This chain connects TRBV9 to TRBJ1-2; a weak D match, TRBD1 (6 bases). DNA for the CDR3: TGTGCCAGCAGCGCCGGGACACACTATGGCTACACCTTC. It translates to CASSAGTHYGYTF.